These T cell receptor beta chains were read from a single sample in a study of blood T cell repertoires in COVID-19. TCRdb's copy holds only in-frame clones and misses some; the assay was immunoSEQ multiplex PCR. The sample yields some 74,000 clones, approximately 89% seen once. The material sequenced was peripheral blood. These receptors were collected from a man over 45 with COVID-19, enrolled during active disease. Both conserved end residues are trimmed from each CDR3.

v_gene: TRBV7-9; j_gene: TRBJ1-6; CDR3aa: ASSPTGDNSPLH
v_gene: TRBV12-3/TRBV12-4; j_gene: TRBJ2-7; CDR3aa: ASSSGIYEQY
v_gene: TRBV24-1; j_gene: TRBJ2-1; CDR3aa: ATSRTGTGGNEQF
v_gene: TRBV18; j_gene: TRBJ2-7; CDR3aa: ASSPGTGKNEQY
v_gene: TRBV7-3; j_gene: TRBJ2-3; CDR3aa: ASSPGQGGTDTQY
v_gene: TRBV7-9; j_gene: TRBJ2-5; CDR3aa: ASSSTFTGALKETQY
v_gene: TRBV27; j_gene: TRBJ2-3; CDR3aa: ASRRGLAGGDTQY
v_gene: TRBV28; j_gene: TRBJ2-1; CDR3aa: ASGAGVNNEQF
v_gene: TRBV6-2/TRBV6-3; j_gene: TRBJ2-1; CDR3aa: ASSYSPLPISYNEQF
v_gene: TRBV28; j_gene: TRBJ2-3; CDR3aa: ASSWAGGPRTDTQY
v_gene: TRBV7-2; j_gene: TRBJ2-7; CDR3aa: ASSPDRGAHEQY
v_gene: TRBV10-3; j_gene: TRBJ2-1; CDR3aa: AVGRTGDNEQF
v_gene: TRBV5-6; j_gene: TRBJ1-1; CDR3aa: ASSLTGANTEAF
v_gene: TRBV5-1; j_gene: TRBJ1-3; CDR3aa: ASSLAGVGNTIY
v_gene: TRBV7-8; j_gene: TRBJ1-5; CDR3aa: ASTEGGQNQPQH
v_gene: TRBV2; j_gene: TRBJ1-5; CDR3aa: ASSQKQGVNQPQH
v_gene: TRBV5-5; j_gene: TRBJ1-5; CDR3aa: ASSRTGGAGGRNQPQH
v_gene: TRBV5-1; j_gene: TRBJ2-7; CDR3aa: ASSLRPGGAQDEQY
v_gene: TRBV4-2; j_gene: TRBJ2-7; CDR3aa: ASSQDLGAGGIGYEQY
v_gene: TRBV10-3; j_gene: TRBJ2-6; CDR3aa: AISERGSVGGANVLT
v_gene: TRBV10-3; j_gene: TRBJ1-2; CDR3aa: AITVGQDYGYT
v_gene: TRBV7-9; j_gene: TRBJ2-5; CDR3aa: ASSLARREWETQY
v_gene: TRBV12-2; j_gene: TRBJ2-7; CDR3aa: ASRLTGKMGTSGRYEQY
v_gene: TRBV11-2; j_gene: TRBJ2-1; CDR3aa: ASSSGLSSYNEQF
v_gene: TRBV5-1; j_gene: TRBJ1-1; CDR3aa: ASTQDRANTEAF
v_gene: TRBV5-1; j_gene: TRBJ2-5; CDR3aa: ASSLVTTATRGETQY
v_gene: TRBV6-2/TRBV6-3; j_gene: TRBJ2-1; CDR3aa: ASSRPGQGEF
v_gene: TRBV29-1; j_gene: TRBJ2-7; CDR3aa: SVELAGGGSYEQY